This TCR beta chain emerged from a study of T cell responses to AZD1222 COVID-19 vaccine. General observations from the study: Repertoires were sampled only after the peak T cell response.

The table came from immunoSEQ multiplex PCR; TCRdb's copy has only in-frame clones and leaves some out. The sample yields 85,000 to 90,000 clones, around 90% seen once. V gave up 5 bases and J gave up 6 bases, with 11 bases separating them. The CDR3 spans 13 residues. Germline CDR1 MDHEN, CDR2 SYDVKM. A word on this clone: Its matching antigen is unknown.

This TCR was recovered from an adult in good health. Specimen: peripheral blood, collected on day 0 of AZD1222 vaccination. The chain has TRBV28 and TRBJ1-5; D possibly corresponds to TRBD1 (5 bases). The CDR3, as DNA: TGTGCCAGCAGTCCGGGGGGGACTCAGCCCCAGCATTTT. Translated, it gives CASSPGGTQPQHF.